The T cell receptor (beta chain) under discussion was sequenced for a study of cytomegalovirus exposure and HLA in healthy donors. This PCR relied on a set of 60 Vbeta primers and 13 Jbeta primers. Clones were read by immunoSEQ multiplex PCR, and TCRdb kept only the in-frame ones, dropping some. The sample has roughly 150,000 clones, around 83% seen once. The CDR3 loop spans 14 amino acids. Germline-derived CDR1 and CDR2 are MNHEY and SMNVEV (reference sequence). The J segment lost 6 bases and the V segment lost 3 bases, leaving 5 bases of the junction unmatched. The sequence was obtained from a young woman in good health and CMV-seronegative. The chain is built from TRBV27 and TRBJ2-3, with 8 positions matching TRBD2. Sequencing used PBMCs. The chain's CDR3 is CASSFQREYDTQYF. In nucleotides, the CDR3 is TGTGCCAGCAGTTTCCAGCGGGAGTACGATACGCAGTATTTT.